This T cell receptor beta chain was identified during a study of T cells in Graves' hyperthyroidism and ophthalmopathy. Germline values: CDR1 SGHDT, CDR2 YYEEEE. The V end lost 4 bases, the J end lost 3 bases, and 13 bases lay between the germline ends. The CDR3 loop spans 14 amino acids. This clonotype was detected ten times or more. A patient was excluded if there was uncontrolled infection, other autoimmune disease, pregnancy or lactation. Thyroid ultrasound, orbital computed tomography, clinical symptoms, and serum thyroxine and TRAb underpinned diagnoses. RNA transcripts provided the source from which TCR beta CDR3 regions were amplified. HTBI primers were used for first-round RT-PCR of the TCR CDR3. TCRdb passed the multiplex PCR reads through MiXCR, listing each CDR3 protein once. This table holds roughly 500,000 distinct CDR3 sequences, over 35% found once.

This rearrangement joins TRBV5-6 to TRBJ2-5; D is possibly TRBD1 or TRBD2 (5 bases each). Sequencing used peripheral blood or thyroid tissue (not recorded which). This clonotype was obtained from an adult woman with Graves' disease, either hyperthyroidism or ophthalmopathy (not recorded which). CDR3 nucleotides: TGTGCCAGCAGCCGGGACCCTGTGGAAGAGACCCAGTACTTC. As protein: CASSRDPVEETQYF.